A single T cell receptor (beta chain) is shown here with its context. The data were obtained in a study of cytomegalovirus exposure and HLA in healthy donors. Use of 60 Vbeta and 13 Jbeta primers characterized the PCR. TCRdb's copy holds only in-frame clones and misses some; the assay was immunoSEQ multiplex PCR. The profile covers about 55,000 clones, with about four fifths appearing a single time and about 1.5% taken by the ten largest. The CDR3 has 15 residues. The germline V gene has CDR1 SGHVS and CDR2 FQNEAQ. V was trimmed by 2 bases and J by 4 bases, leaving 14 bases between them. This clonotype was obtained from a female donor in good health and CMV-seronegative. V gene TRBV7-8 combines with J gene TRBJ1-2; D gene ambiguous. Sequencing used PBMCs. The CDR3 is CASSLRPQPSYGYTF. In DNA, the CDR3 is TGTGCCAGCAGCTTAAGGCCACAGCCGTCCTATGGCTACACCTTC.